The 4 T cell receptor beta chains reported below all come from one sample, sequenced in a study of shared clonotypes between healthy human individuals (dated by TCRdb to about 2020). Libraries came from the immunoSEQ multiplex PCR assay. TCRdb's version of the immuneACCESS table is confined to in-frame rearrangements and falls short of the full clone set. An unresolved V gene accounts for under half of the shortfall where checked; the remainder is of unknown origin. Within this sample are some 2.3 million clones, with about 92% of them counted one time only. The ten largest clonotypes hold under 0.45% of the sample. Sequenced sample: naive CD4+ T cells from PBMCs. Interpreted using the paper, the cell subset or site label stands for: CD45RA+ positively selected. Every receptor here comes from a man younger than 35 in good health. Some clones in this sample may be carry-over from other donors' samples.

On this clone: Within the sample, other DNA sequences also encode this same CDR3. J is TRBJ1-2 and V is TRBV7-2, with 10 bases aligning to TRBD1. This CDR3 region has 15 residues. Trimming cost V 1 base and J 4 bases; bases outside gene matches: 3. CDR1 SGHTA and CDR2 FQGNSA come from the germline V gene. CDR3 protein: CASSLGQGAGYGYTF. The CDR3 DNA reads as TGTGCCAGCAGCTTAGGACAGGGGGCCGGCTATGGCTACACCTTC.

The V gene is TRBV5-1, the J gene TRBJ2-5, with TRBD2 identical over 7 bases. J lost 5 bases, V lost 3 bases, and 10 bases had no gene match. The germline V gene has CDR1 SGHRS and CDR2 YFSETQ. This CDR3 region has 15 residues. The CDR3 DNA follows: TGCGCCAGCAGCTGGGAGGGACTGTCCTACGAGACCCAGTACTTC. This encodes CASSWEGLSYETQYF.

This clone was observed once. The chain recombines TRBV4-2 with TRBJ2-5, with D possibly TRBD2 on 7 matching bases. The CDR3 contains 15 residues. CDR1 and CDR2 from the germline V gene are LGHNA and YNFKEQ. The V end was cut by 0 bases, the J end by 4 bases, with 12 bases between. DNA for the CDR3: TGTGCCAGCAGCCAAGAAGGGGGGGCAGGAGAGACCCAGTACTTC. It codes for CASSQEGGAGETQYF.

The chain combines TRBV5-8 with TRBJ2-6; D not resolved. This CDR3 region has 15 residues. The germline V gene encodes CDR1 SGHTS and CDR2 YDEGEE. The germline V and J ends were trimmed by 0 bases and 2 bases, with 6 bases remaining between them. The CDR3, as DNA: TGTGCCAGCAGCTTGGGTCACGCTGGGGCCAACGTCCTGACTTTC. Amino acid sequence: CASSLGHAGANVLTF.